This note documents a single T cell receptor beta chain sequence. The data derive from a study of cytomegalovirus exposure and HLA in healthy donors. Vbeta (60) and Jbeta (13) primers were used in the PCR. The method was immunoSEQ multiplex PCR; TCRdb's version includes in-frame clones alone and lacks a portion of them. The sample has 130,000 or so clones, around 80% seen once. CDR1 and CDR2 (germline): SGHVS, FQNEAQ. The length of the CDR3 is 17 residues. With 5 bases removed from V and 3 bases from J, the gap between germline ends came to 20 bases. The specimen sequenced was PBMCs. The chain joins TRBV7-8 to TRBJ2-1; D perhaps matches TRBD2 (7 bases). This sequence originates from a man in his forties in good health and CMV-seronegative. The CDR3 DNA reads as TGTGCCAGCAGCGGGGGGGGCGGGACAAGGTACTACAATGAGCAGTTCTTC. It codes for CASSGGGGTRYYNEQFF.